This TCR beta chain originates from a study of breast tumors, draining lymph nodes, adjacent tissues. CDR3 size: 15 residues. V shed 1 base, J shed 6 bases, and the junction held 7 bases outside the gene matches. CDR1 SGHAT and CDR2 FQNNGV come from the germline V gene. Using its own MiXCR run on the multiplex PCR reads, TCRdb lists one record per CDR3 protein. The data contain 150,000 to 200,000 distinct CDR3 sequences, around a third of them singletons. Breast cancer patients provided tissue from their axillary draining lymph nodes. This clonotype was seen many times. The TCR was taken from a female donor with breast cancer. Some clones in this sample may be carry-over from other donors' samples. V gene TRBV11-2 combines with J gene TRBJ1-2, with TRBD1 identical over 8 bases. The source material was axillary lymph node tissue. The CDR3 here is CASSLATGQVDGYTF. The DNA for the CDR3 is TGTGCCAGCAGCTTAGCAACGGGACAGGTTGATGGCTACACCTTC.